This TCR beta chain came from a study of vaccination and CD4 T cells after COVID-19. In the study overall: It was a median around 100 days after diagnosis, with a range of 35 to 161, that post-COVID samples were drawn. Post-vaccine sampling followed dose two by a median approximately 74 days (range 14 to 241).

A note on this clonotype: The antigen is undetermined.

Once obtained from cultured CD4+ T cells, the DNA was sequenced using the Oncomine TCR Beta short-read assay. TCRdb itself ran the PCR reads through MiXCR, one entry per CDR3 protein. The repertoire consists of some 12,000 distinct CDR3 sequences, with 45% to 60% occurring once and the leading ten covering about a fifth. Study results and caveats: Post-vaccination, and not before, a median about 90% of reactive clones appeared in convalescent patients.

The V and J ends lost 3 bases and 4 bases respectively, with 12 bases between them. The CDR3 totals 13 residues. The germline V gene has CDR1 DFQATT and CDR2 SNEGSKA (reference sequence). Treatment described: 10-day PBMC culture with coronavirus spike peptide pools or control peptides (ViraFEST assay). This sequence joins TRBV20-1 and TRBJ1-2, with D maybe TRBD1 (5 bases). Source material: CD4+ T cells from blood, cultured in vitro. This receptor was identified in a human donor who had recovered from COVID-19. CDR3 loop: CSARGGATYGYTF. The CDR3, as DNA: TGCAGTGCTAGGGGCGGGGCGACCTATGGCTACACCTTC.